The entry that follows covers one TCR beta chain sequence. Its antigen is still unknown. Evenly divided among several immunoSEQ plates was the genomic DNA of each subset. TCRdb keeps only in-frame clones here, not all; method: immunoSEQ multiplex PCR. Counted here are approximately 180,000 clones, 90% to 95% occurring once; the ten biggest clones make up around 0.067%. The data were taken from a study of shared clonotypes between healthy human individuals. Study details: Each donor contributed plates that comprised three CD4 naive, three CD4 memory, two CD8 naive and one CD8 memory.

The CDR3 is 13 residues long. Germline-derived CDR1 and CDR2 are MDHEN and SYDVKM. With 3 bases removed from V and 3 bases from J, the gap between germline ends came to 6 bases. Study-wide results and limits: The rarefaction results pointed to incomplete sorted-subset sequencing despite large depth.

Donors were healthy HIV-negative adults without recently reported acute infections or vaccinations. The chain has TRBV28 and TRBJ1-5; no clear D gene. The receptor's source is a woman aged 25 to 45 in good health. Specimen: naive CD4+ T cells sorted from blood. As for subset: CD45RA+ positively selected. The CDR3 is CASSFLFNQPQHF. Here the CDR3 DNA reads TGTGCCAGCAGTTTCCTTTTCAATCAGCCCCAGCATTTT.